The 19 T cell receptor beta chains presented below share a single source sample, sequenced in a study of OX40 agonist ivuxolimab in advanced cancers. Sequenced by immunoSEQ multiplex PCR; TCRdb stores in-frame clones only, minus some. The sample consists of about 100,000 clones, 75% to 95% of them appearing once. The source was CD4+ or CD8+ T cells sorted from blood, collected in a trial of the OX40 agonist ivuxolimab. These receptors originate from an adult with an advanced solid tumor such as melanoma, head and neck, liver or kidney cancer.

The CDR3 reads CASSPKRELGEQFF. The CDR3, as DNA: TGTGCCAGCAGCCCCAAGCGGGAGTTGGGTGAGCAGTTCTTC. The chain combines TRBV7-3 with TRBJ2-1; 8 bases are a match to TRBD2. CDR3 size: 14 residues. Trimming removed 5 bases from V and 9 bases from J; junction bases left unmatched: 9. CDR1 SGHTA and CDR2 FQGTGA come from the germline V gene.

Here the CDR3 reads CASSSDRGGNTIYF. In DNA, the CDR3 is TGTGCCAGCAGCTCCGACAGGGGAGGAAACACCATATATTTT. V gene TRBV7-9 combines with J gene TRBJ1-3; 8 nucleotides agree with TRBD1. CDR3 size: 14 residues. The V gene's germline CDR1 is SEHNR and CDR2 FQNEAQ (reference sequence). The V segment lost 4 bases and the J segment 4 bases; nucleotides outside the gene matches: 3. The variable domain in full, completed from reference TRBV7-9 and TRBJ1-3, reads DTGVSQNPRHKITKRGQNVTFRCDPISEHNRLYWYRQTLGQGPEFLTYFQNEAQLEKSRLLSDRFSAERPKGSFSTLEIQRTEQGDSAMYLCASSSDRGGNTIYFGEGSWLTVV.

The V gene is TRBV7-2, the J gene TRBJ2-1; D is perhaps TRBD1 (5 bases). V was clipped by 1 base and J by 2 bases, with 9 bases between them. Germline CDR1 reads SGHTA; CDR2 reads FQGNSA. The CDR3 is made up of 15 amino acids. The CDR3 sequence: CASSLVWGPYNEQFF. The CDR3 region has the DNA TGTGCCAGCAGCTTAGTCTGGGGCCCCTACAATGAGCAGTTCTTC.

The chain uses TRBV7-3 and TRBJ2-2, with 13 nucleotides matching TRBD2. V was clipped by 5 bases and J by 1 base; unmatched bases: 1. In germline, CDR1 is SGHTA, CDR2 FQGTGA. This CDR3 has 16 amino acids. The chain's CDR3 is CASSRLAGGNTGELFF. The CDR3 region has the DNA TGTGCCAGCAGCAGACTAGCGGGAGGGAACACCGGGGAGCTGTTTTTT.

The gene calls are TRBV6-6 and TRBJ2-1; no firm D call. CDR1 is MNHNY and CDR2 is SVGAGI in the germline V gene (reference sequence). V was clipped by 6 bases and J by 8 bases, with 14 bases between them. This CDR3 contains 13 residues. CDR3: CASRSTNAYEQFF. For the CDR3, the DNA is TGTGCCAGCAGGTCTACAAATGCCTATGAGCAGTTCTTC.

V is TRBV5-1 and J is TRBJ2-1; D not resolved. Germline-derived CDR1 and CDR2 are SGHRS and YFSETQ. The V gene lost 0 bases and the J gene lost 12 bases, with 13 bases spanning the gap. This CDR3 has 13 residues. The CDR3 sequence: CASSLGAESAQFF. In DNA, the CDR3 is TGCGCCAGCAGCTTGGGGGCTGAGTCAGCGCAGTTCTTC.

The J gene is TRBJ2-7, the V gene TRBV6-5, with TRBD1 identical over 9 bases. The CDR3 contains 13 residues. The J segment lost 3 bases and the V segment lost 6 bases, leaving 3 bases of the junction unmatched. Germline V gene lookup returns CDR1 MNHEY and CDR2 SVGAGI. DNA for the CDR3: TGTGCCAGCAGACTGGACAGGGGCTACGAGCAGTACTTC. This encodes CASRLDRGYEQYF.

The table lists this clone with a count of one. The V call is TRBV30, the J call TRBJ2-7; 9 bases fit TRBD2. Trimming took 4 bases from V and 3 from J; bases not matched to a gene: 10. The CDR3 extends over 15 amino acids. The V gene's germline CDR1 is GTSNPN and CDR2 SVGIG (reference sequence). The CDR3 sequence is CAWKKREVQFYEQYF. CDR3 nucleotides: TGTGCCTGGAAAAAGCGGGAGGTTCAATTCTACGAGCAGTACTTC.

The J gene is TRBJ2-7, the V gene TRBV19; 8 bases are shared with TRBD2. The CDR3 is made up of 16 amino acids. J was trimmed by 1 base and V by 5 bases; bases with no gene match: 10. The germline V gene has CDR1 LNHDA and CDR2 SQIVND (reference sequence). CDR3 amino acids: CASSGGPVAGSYEQYF. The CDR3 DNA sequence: TGTGCCAGTAGTGGGGGCCCAGTAGCGGGGTCCTACGAGCAGTACTTC.

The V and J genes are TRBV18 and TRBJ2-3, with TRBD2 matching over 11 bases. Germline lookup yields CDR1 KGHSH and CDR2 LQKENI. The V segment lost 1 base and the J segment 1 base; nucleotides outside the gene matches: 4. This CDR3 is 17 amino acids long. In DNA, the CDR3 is TGTGCCAGCTCACCACAACTAGCGGGAGTTGGCACAGATACGCAGTATTTT. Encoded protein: CASSPQLAGVGTDTQYF.

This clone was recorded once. This chain's CDR3 is CASSPRVSTNEKLFF. The CDR3 DNA is TGTGCCAGCAGCCCGCGAGTTTCAACTAATGAAAAACTGTTTTTT. The rearrangement uses TRBV7-2 and TRBJ1-4; D uncertain. Germline V gene data show CDR1 as SGHTA and CDR2 as FQGNSA. With 5 bases removed from V and 0 bases from J, the gap between germline ends came to 10 bases. This CDR3 contains 15 residues.

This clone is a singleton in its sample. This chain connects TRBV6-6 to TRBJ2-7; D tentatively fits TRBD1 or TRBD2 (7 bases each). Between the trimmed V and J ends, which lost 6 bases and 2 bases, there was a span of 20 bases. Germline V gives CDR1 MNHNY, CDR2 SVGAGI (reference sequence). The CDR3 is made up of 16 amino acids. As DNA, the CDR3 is TGTGCCAGCAGCCGGGGAGGGGGCGTTAGCACCTACGAGCAGTACTTC. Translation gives CASSRGGGVSTYEQYF.

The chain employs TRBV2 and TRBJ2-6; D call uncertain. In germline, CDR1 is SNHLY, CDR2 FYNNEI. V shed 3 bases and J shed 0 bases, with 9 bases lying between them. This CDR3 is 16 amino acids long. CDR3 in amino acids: CASSDRANSGANVLTF. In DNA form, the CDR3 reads TGTGCCAGCAGTGACCGGGCAAACTCTGGGGCCAACGTCCTGACTTTC.

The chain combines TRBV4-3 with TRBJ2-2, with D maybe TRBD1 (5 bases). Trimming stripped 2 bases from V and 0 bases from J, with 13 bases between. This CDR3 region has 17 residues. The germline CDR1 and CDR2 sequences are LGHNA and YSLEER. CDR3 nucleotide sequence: TGCGCCAGCAGCCAACAGGCCAGGGCAGCGAACACCGGGGAGCTGTTTTTT. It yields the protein CASSQQARAANTGELFF.

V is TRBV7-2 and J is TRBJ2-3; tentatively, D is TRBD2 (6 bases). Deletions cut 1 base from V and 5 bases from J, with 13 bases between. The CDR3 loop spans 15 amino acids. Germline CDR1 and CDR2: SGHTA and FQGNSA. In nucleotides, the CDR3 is TGTGCCAGCAGCTTAGGGGGCAGTAGCGGAGATACGCAGTATTTT. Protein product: CASSLGGSSGDTQYF.

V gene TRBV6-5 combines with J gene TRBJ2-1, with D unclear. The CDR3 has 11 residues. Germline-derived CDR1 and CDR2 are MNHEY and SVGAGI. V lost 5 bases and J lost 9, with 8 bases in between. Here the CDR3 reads CASSNGGEQFF. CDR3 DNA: TGTGCCAGCAGTAATGGTGGTGAGCAGTTCTTC.

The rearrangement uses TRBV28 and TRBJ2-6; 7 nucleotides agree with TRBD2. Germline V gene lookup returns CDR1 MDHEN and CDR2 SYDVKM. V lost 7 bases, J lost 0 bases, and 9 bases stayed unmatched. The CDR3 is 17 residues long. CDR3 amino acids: CASTPSGGSSGANVLTF. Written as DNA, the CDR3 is TGTGCCAGCACCCCATCGGGCGGGAGCTCTGGGGCCAACGTCCTGACTTTC. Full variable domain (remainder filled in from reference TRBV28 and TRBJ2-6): DVKVTQSSRYLVKRTGEKVFLECVQDMDHENMFWYRQDPGLGLRLIYFSYDVKMKEKGDIPEGYSVSREKKERFSLILESASTNQTSMYLCASTPSGGSSGANVLTFGAGSRLTVL.

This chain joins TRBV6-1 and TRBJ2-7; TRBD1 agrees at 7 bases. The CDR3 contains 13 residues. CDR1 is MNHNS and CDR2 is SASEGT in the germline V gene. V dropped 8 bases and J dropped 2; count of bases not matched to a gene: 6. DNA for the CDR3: TGTGCCAGCGGCCGGGACAGTCCCTACGAGCAGTACTTC. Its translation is CASGRDSPYEQYF.

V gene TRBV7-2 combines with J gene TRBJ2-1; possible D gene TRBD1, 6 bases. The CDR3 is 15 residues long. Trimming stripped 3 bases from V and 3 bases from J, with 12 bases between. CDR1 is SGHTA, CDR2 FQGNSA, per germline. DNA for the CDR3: TGTGCCAGCAGCTTTAAGTCAGGGGACTACAATGAGCAGTTCTTC. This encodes CASSFKSGDYNEQFF.